A selection of T cell receptor beta chains follows, all from one sample in a study of T cells after yellow fever vaccination. TCRdb used MiXCR to reprocess the 5' RACE reads, holding one entry per CDR3 protein. The sample has about 360,000 distinct CDR3 sequences, roughly 6.1% seen once. Sequenced material: PBMCs, taken 5 days after the yellow fever booster vaccination. These receptors were collected from a man between 25 and 39 years old who received the YFV17D yellow fever vaccine. CDR3s include the opening cysteine and the closing phenylalanine or tryptophan. Fields, in order: V gene, CDR3 length, clone size, D gene, J gene, CDR3 DNA, CDR3 protein. The D gene is left open where the match is weak. The size of a clone is reported for some rows only, either as once, few or many, or as a class for expanded clones.

TRBV18	16	-	-	TRBJ2-4	TGTGCCAGCTCACCAGGCGACACCACTGCGGGATACAATCAGTACTTC	CASSPGDTTAGYNQYF
TRBV5-1	15	few	-	TRBJ1-5	TGCGCCAGCAGATCTGGGAGCAATAGCAATCAGCCCCAGCATTTT	CASRSGSNSNQPQHF
TRBV27	15	-	TRBD1	TRBJ2-2	TGTGCCAGCAGTAAATCGGGACAGGGGTCCGGGGAGCTGTTTTTT	CASSKSGQGSGELFF
TRBV5-8	14	few	-	TRBJ1-1	TGTGCCAGCAGCTTCGATGGCAGCCTCACTGAAGCTTTCTTT	CASSFDGSLTEAFF
TRBV7-2	16	few	TRBD1	TRBJ2-5	TGTGCCAGCAGCTTACGCTCACAGGGGGCTGGAGAGACCCAGTACTTC	CASSLRSQGAGETQYF
TRBV12-3/TRBV12-4	14	many	TRBD2	TRBJ2-3	TGTGCCAGCAGTTTGGGGCTAGCGGGAACTACGCAGTATTTT	CASSLGLAGTTQYF
TRBV20-1	15	few	TRBD2	TRBJ2-2	TGCAGTGCTGCGCCAGCGGGAGGGCCGGGAGGGGAGCTGTTTTTT	CSAAPAGGPGGELFF
TRBV5-1	16	-	TRBD2	TRBJ2-7	TGCGCCAGCAGCTTGGCCCCTAGCGGGAGAATCTACGAGCAGTACTTC	CASSLAPSGRIYEQYF
TRBV19	11	many	-	TRBJ2-3	TGTGCCAGTAGTATAGCAGATACGCAGTATTTT	CASSIADTQYF
TRBV28	14	many	-	TRBJ2-7	TGTGCCAGCGAGAGGCAGCCCCGTGACTACGAGCAGTACTTC	CASERQPRDYEQYF
TRBV4-1	14	few	TRBD1	TRBJ2-3	TGCGCCAGTCAGAATTTACAGGGGGCAGATACGCAGTATTTT	CASQNLQGADTQYF
TRBV7-9	14	few	-	TRBJ2-1	TGTGCCAGCAGCTCCCGCGTGTCCTACAATGAGCAGTTCTTC	CASSSRVSYNEQFF
TRBV2	15	-	-	TRBJ1-1	TGTGCCAGCTCCTACGACCGGTCAGCGAACACTGAAGCTTTCTTT	CASSYDRSANTEAFF
TRBV4-3	15	few	TRBD1	TRBJ2-7	TGCGCCAGCAGCCGATCTGGACAGGCGGTTGACGAGCAGTACTTC	CASSRSGQAVDEQYF
TRBV29-1	12	many	TRBD1	TRBJ2-7	TGCAGCGCCGCTCAGGACAGGGTTCGGCAGTACTTC	CSAAQDRVRQYF
TRBV11-2	11	many	-	TRBJ2-3	TGTGCCAGCAGCCATAAAGATACGCAGTATTTT	CASSHKDTQYF